This T cell receptor (beta chain) emerged from a study of cytomegalovirus exposure and HLA in healthy donors. Study-wide findings and caveats: In an earlier analysis, in fewer than 700 donors, most V segments appeared productive either ~87% or ~30% of the time. When analyzed later, the rates of TCR association showed variation by HLA locus, with DRB1 the most and HLA-C the fewest.

The PCR employed 60 Vbeta primers together with 13 Jbeta primers. The method was immunoSEQ multiplex PCR; TCRdb's version includes in-frame clones alone and lacks a portion of them. The sample yields about 82,000 clones, of which the top ten take up around 1.2%. As to this clone: Its antigen remains unidentified.

The CDR3 covers 15 residues. The V end lost 0 bases, the J end lost 2 bases, and 8 bases lay between the germline ends. The germline CDR1 and CDR2 sequences are MNHEY and SVGAGI. The receptor comes from a woman between 25 and 40 years old in good health and CMV-seronegative. The rearrangement uses TRBV6-5 and TRBJ1-5, with D maybe TRBD1 (5 bases). The specimen was PBMCs. The CDR3 DNA is TGTGCCAGCAGTTACTCCGGGGGGGGCAATCAGCCCCAGCATTTT. This translates into CASSYSGGGNQPQHF.